The next 13 T cell receptor beta chains were all read from a single sample in a study of blood T cell repertoires in COVID-19. Libraries were prepared by immunoSEQ multiplex PCR; TCRdb keeps only in-frame clonotypes and omits some of them. The data show about 210,000 clones, around 85% seen once. Sequencing used peripheral blood. These receptors were obtained from a man aged 45 to 65 with COVID-19, enrolled during active disease.

This rearrangement joins TRBV24-1 to TRBJ2-7; TRBD2 matches 7 bases. The V gene's germline CDR1 is KGHDR and CDR2 SFDVKD. The trim removed 2 bases at V and 5 bases at J, leaving 5 bases unmatched. There are 14 residues in the CDR3. CDR3 protein: CATSDSLAPHEQYF. The CDR3 bases are TGTGCCACCAGTGATTCACTAGCGCCCCACGAGCAGTACTTC.

The J gene is TRBJ1-5, the V gene TRBV3-1 (or the pseudogene TRBV3-2); no clear D gene. CDR1 and CDR2 (germline): LGHDT, YNNKEL (reference sequence). The CDR3 contains 14 residues. Trimming left V 2 bases short and J 3 bases short, with 8 bases between. CDR3 DNA sequence: TGTGCCAGCAGCCAACCAGGCCTCAATCAGCCCCAGCATTTT. Its translation is CASSQPGLNQPQHF.

V gene TRBV21-1 combines with J gene TRBJ2-5; the table's TRBD2 call for D was not verified on the DNA. TRBV21-1 is shown as a pseudogene. The CDR3 loop spans 18 amino acids. CDR3 in DNA: TGTGCCAGCAGCAAAGAGAGAGAGAGGGAGGCTAGCGGCGAGACCCAGTACTTC. It encodes CASSKEREREASGETQYF.

This chain connects TRBV6-5 to TRBJ1-2; possibly TRBD1 for D (5 bases). Germline loops: CDR1 MNHEY, CDR2 SVGAGI. The CDR3 runs to 13 residues. Between the trimmed V and J ends, which lost 6 bases and 5 bases, there was a span of 13 bases. The CDR3 loop is CASRTTDLYGYTF. DNA for the CDR3: TGTGCCAGCAGGACGACAGACCTATATGGCTACACCTTC.

The rearrangement uses TRBV6-5 and TRBJ2-5; TRBD1 aligns across 7 bases. The CDR3 extends over 12 amino acids. The V segment lost 6 bases and the J segment 3 bases; nucleotides outside the gene matches: 1. The germline CDR1 and CDR2 sequences are MNHEY and SVGAGI. The CDR3 loop is CASSGTEETQYF. CDR3 DNA: TGTGCCAGCAGCGGGACAGAAGAGACCCAGTACTTC.

This chain links TRBV19 with TRBJ1-2; D might be TRBD1 (5 bases). The CDR3 spans 12 residues. CDR1 and CDR2 (germline): LNHDA, SQIVND (reference sequence). V was shortened by 3 bases and J by 10 bases, with 12 bases between the two germline ends. CDR3 sequence: CASSIGKGAYTF. CDR3 sequence (DNA): TGTGCCAGTAGTATCGGAAAAGGGGCCTACACCTTC. Filled out from reference TRBV19 and TRBJ1-2, the complete variable domain reads DGGITQSPKYLFRKEGQNVTLSCEQNLNHDAMYWYRQDPGQGLRLIYYSQIVNDFQKGDIAEGYSVSREKKESFPLTVTSAQKNPTAFYLCASSIGKGAYTFGSGTRLTVV.

This chain uses TRBV7-9 with TRBJ2-7, with D possibly TRBD1 on 6 matching bases. Germline V lookup: CDR1 SEHNR, CDR2 FQNEAQ (reference sequence). V shed 0 bases and J shed 0 bases, with 12 bases lying between them. The CDR3 covers 16 residues. The DNA for the CDR3 is TGTGCCAGCAGCTTAGCGCAGGGGCCTTTCTCCTACGAGCAGTACTTC. This encodes CASSLAQGPFSYEQYF.

This clone came up once. This chain joins TRBV27 and TRBJ1-2; TRBD1 matches 8 bases. V lost 5 bases and J lost 8; bases outside the gene matches: 7. Germline CDR1 and CDR2: MNHEY and SMNVEV (reference sequence). The CDR3 covers 13 residues. The CDR3 nucleotides read TGTGCCAGCAGTCTAAGCAGGGGGCGAGGCTACACCTTC. Translating gives CASSLSRGRGYTF.

The CDR3 DNA is TGTGCCAGCAGCCAAAGTGGGCCCTACTACGAGCAGTACTTC. It translates to CASSQSGPYYEQYF. The rearrangement joins TRBV3-1 (or the pseudogene TRBV3-2) to TRBJ2-7, with D unresolved. V was clipped by 2 bases and J by 3 bases, with 11 bases between them. In germline, CDR1 is LGHDT, CDR2 YNNKEL (reference sequence). This CDR3 contains 14 residues.

The chain is built from TRBV25-1 and TRBJ2-7, with a weak D call TRBD2 (5 bases). CDR3 length: 11 residues. Between the trimmed V and J ends, which lost 5 bases and 3 bases, there was a span of 5 bases. CDR1 MGHDK and CDR2 SYGVNS come from the germline V gene. The chain's CDR3 is CASSRGYEQYF. CDR3 bases: TGTGCCAGCAGTCGGGGCTACGAGCAGTACTTC.

V usage is TRBV4-3 and J usage is TRBJ2-3; D ambiguous. Germline V gives CDR1 LGHNA, CDR2 YSLEER. The CDR3 totals 16 residues. The V end lost 2 bases, the J end lost 0 bases, and 12 bases lay between the germline ends. CDR3 nucleotides: TGCGCCAGCAGCCAATCTTACGGTGCTAGCACAGATACGCAGTATTTT. This translates into CASSQSYGASTDTQYF.

This clone was seen a single time. The rearrangement uses TRBV10-3 and TRBJ2-5; no reliable D call. The V and J ends lost 3 bases and 1 base respectively, with 12 bases between them. Germline V gene sequence: CDR1 ENHRY, CDR2 SYGVKD. The CDR3 has 15 residues. CDR3: CAISESELAQETQYF. Here the CDR3 DNA reads TGTGCCATCAGTGAATCGGAGCTTGCCCAAGAGACCCAGTACTTC.

The chain is built from TRBV19 and TRBJ1-4; 7 nucleotides agree with TRBD1. The CDR3 totals 16 residues. CDR1 is LNHDA, CDR2 SQIVND, per germline (reference sequence). Trimming took 5 bases from V and 11 from J; bases not matched to a gene: 17. CDR3 residues: CASSYPTTGLTSKLFF. DNA of the CDR3: TGTGCCAGTAGTTACCCCACGACAGGGTTAACGAGCAAACTGTTTTTT. The full variable domain, rest sourced from reference TRBV19 and TRBJ1-4, is DGGITQSPKYLFRKEGQNVTLSCEQNLNHDAMYWYRQDPGQGLRLIYYSQIVNDFQKGDIAEGYSVSREKKESFPLTVTSAQKNPTAFYLCASSYPTTGLTSKLFFGSGTQLSVL.